This TCR beta chain was sequenced for a study of tumor-infiltrating lymphocytes in primary liver carcinoma. Study overall: Subjects consisted of male and female patients aged 30 to 69 years. Study-level points and caveats: Tumor region pairs outstripped tumor-adjacent and tumor-blood pairs in overlap. Found in all five tumor regions were only about 7-24% of top clones.

With a constant-region primer, TCR beta cDNA was made from 450 to 550 ng of total RNA. TCR beta libraries came from three nested multiplex PCR rounds using slightly modified ARM-PCR. The study ran its first two PCR rounds for approximately 10 cycles each, using TRBV1-TRBV30 forward primers and a C-beta reverse primer. MiXCR, applied by TCRdb to the multiplex PCR reads, yields one record per CDR3 protein. The sample lists approximately 47,000 distinct CDR3 sequences; 70% to 85% were seen once. This clonotype was observed at least ten times. Its antigen is not known. The CDR3 spans 16 residues. Trimming took off 5 bases at V and 0 bases at J, with 14 bases between the two ends. CDR1 is SGHVS and CDR2 is FQNEAQ in the germline V gene. For each extraction, RNA and DNA were obtained together from around 20-30 mg of unsorted bulk tissue. Those patients suffered from chronic HBV infection and were treatment-naive.

The sequencing input was liver tumor tissue from sampling region 3. Subset described: tumor region T3, left-lateral pole. The clonotype originates from a man aged 35 to 55 with primary liver carcinoma and hepatitis B virus infection. The J gene is TRBJ2-1, the V gene TRBV7-8, with a tentative D call TRBD2 (5 bases). For the CDR3, the DNA is TGTGCCAGCAGCCCCCTAGCTCCGAGCTCCTACAATGAGCAGTTCTTC. This encodes CASSPLAPSSYNEQFF. Full variable domain (missing parts from reference TRBV7-8 and TRBJ2-1): GAGVSQSPRYKVAKRGQDVALRCDPISGHVSLFWYQQALGQGPEFLTYFQNEAQLDKSGLPSDRFFAERPEGSVSTLKIQRTQQEDSAVYLCASSPLAPSSYNEQFFGPGTRLTVL.